This record looks at one TCR beta chain sequence and its context. The V gene's germline CDR1 is MDHEN and CDR2 SYDVKM. This CDR3 has 15 amino acids. V lost 8 bases, J lost 0 bases, and 6 bases stayed unmatched. The data originate from a study of shared T cell receptors in the human thymus. The method was immunoSEQ multiplex PCR; TCRdb's version includes in-frame clones alone and lacks a portion of them. The sample has about 660,000 clones; approximately 87% are singletons. This sample also belongs to another study, concerning human thymus T cells. From that study: The people who donated were healthy Finnish babies having corrective surgery for congenital heart defects. The thymus tissue came from resections taken during corrective heart surgery.

Sample: thymocytes. The source is a boy younger than two with a congenital heart defect. J is TRBJ2-1 and V is TRBV28, with 8 bases matching TRBD2. CDR3 sequence reads: CASLGSGSSYNEQFF. The CDR3 DNA reads TGTGCCAGCCTCGGAAGCGGGAGCTCCTACAATGAGCAGTTCTTC.